The rows below give T cell receptor beta chains drawn from one sample of a study of shared clonotypes between healthy human individuals. Method: immunoSEQ multiplex PCR; TCRdb's copy keeps in-frame clones and lacks some. The sample lists under 2,500,000 clones, under 97% seen once, with 0.1% to 0.15% in the top ten. The sequenced sample consisted of naive CD4+ T cells sorted from blood. Source of these receptors: a man younger than 30 in good health. CDR3s include the opening cysteine and the closing phenylalanine or tryptophan. The order of the fields is V gene, J gene, D gene, clone size, CDR3 protein, CDR3 DNA. D genes are given only for firm matches. A clone size is listed for some rows: how often the clone was seen (once, few, many), or a class if it is expanded.

V gene: TRBV6-5
J gene: TRBJ2-7
D gene: TRBD1
clone size: NA
CDR3 protein: CASSHTGTVPYEQYF
CDR3 DNA: TGTGCCAGCAGCCATACCGGGACAGTTCCCTACGAGCAGTACTTC

V gene: TRBV9
J gene: TRBJ1-2
D gene: NA
clone size: NA
CDR3 protein: CASSVGLEGGYTF
CDR3 DNA: TGTGCCAGCAGCGTAGGCCTCGAGGGGGGCTACACCTTC

V gene: TRBV5-6
J gene: TRBJ1-6
D gene: NA
clone size: NA
CDR3 protein: CASSFFDTQHSPLHF
CDR3 DNA: TGTGCCAGCAGCTTTTTTGACACCCAGCATTCACCCCTCCACTTT

V gene: TRBV5-1
J gene: TRBJ1-1
D gene: NA
clone size: NA
CDR3 protein: CASSLGGRVPEAFF
CDR3 DNA: TGCGCCAGCAGCTTGGGCGGCAGGGTGCCTGAAGCTTTCTTT

V gene: TRBV7-9
J gene: TRBJ1-2
D gene: TRBD1
clone size: NA
CDR3 protein: CASSLQGVDYGYTF
CDR3 DNA: TGTGCCAGCAGCCTACAGGGGGTCGACTATGGCTACACCTTC

V gene: TRBV11-1
J gene: TRBJ2-1
D gene: NA
clone size: once
CDR3 protein: CASRKELVFNEQFF
CDR3 DNA: TGTGCCAGCAGAAAGGAACTAGTTTTTAATGAGCAGTTCTTC

V gene: TRBV6-5
J gene: TRBJ1-6
D gene: NA
clone size: NA
CDR3 protein: CASSPGTRHSPLHF
CDR3 DNA: TGTGCCAGCAGTCCCGGGACCCGGCACTCACCCCTCCACTTT

V gene: TRBV27
J gene: TRBJ1-2
D gene: TRBD1
clone size: once
CDR3 protein: CASRTGTGNYGYTF
CDR3 DNA: TGTGCCAGCCGAACCGGGACAGGGAACTATGGCTACACCTTC

V gene: TRBV6-1
J gene: TRBJ2-7
D gene: NA
clone size: NA
CDR3 protein: CASSALLGSMDREQYF
CDR3 DNA: TGTGCCAGCAGTGCTCTGCTCGGGAGTATGGACCGCGAGCAGTACTTC

V gene: TRBV7-9
J gene: TRBJ1-1
D gene: NA
clone size: NA
CDR3 protein: CASSLRVTEAFF
CDR3 DNA: TGTGCCAGCAGCCTCAGGGTTACTGAAGCTTTCTTT

V gene: TRBV5-4
J gene: TRBJ2-3
D gene: NA
clone size: NA
CDR3 protein: CASSRALSSTDTQYF
CDR3 DNA: TGTGCCAGCAGCCGGGCCCTATCTAGCACAGATACGCAGTATTTT

V gene: TRBV19
J gene: TRBJ2-6
D gene: NA
clone size: NA
CDR3 protein: CASNQGSSGANVLTF
CDR3 DNA: TGTGCCAGTAATCAGGGGTCCTCTGGGGCCAACGTCCTGACTTTC

V gene: TRBV9
J gene: TRBJ2-3
D gene: NA
clone size: NA
CDR3 protein: CASSERLGVADTQYF
CDR3 DNA: TGTGCCAGCAGCGAGAGATTGGGGGTGGCAGATACGCAGTATTTT

V gene: TRBV5-1
J gene: TRBJ2-5
D gene: TRBD1
clone size: NA
CDR3 protein: CASRHRTGEGETQYF
CDR3 DNA: TGCGCCAGCAGACACAGGACAGGGGAGGGAGAGACCCAGTACTTC

V gene: TRBV7-2
J gene: TRBJ2-7
D gene: TRBD2
clone size: NA
CDR3 protein: CASSSVGTSGTYEQYF
CDR3 DNA: TGTGCCAGCAGCTCTGTGGGGACTAGCGGAACCTACGAGCAGTACTTC

V gene: TRBV6-1
J gene: TRBJ2-7
D gene: NA
clone size: NA
CDR3 protein: CASSEIAGLYEQYF
CDR3 DNA: TGTGCCAGCAGTGAAATCGCGGGGCTGTACGAGCAGTACTTC

V gene: TRBV5-6
J gene: TRBJ2-3
D gene: NA
clone size: few
CDR3 protein: CASSDRGLKGDTQYF
CDR3 DNA: TGTGCCAGCAGCGATCGGGGACTGAAAGGAGATACGCAGTATTTT

V gene: TRBV30
J gene: TRBJ1-2
D gene: NA
clone size: NA
CDR3 protein: CAWSTGVGYTF
CDR3 DNA: TGTGCCTGGAGTACGGGGGTAGGCTACACCTTC

V gene: TRBV9
J gene: TRBJ2-7
D gene: TRBD1
clone size: NA
CDR3 protein: CASSAGQGPYEQYF
CDR3 DNA: TGTGCCAGCAGCGCGGGACAGGGTCCCTACGAGCAGTACTTC

V gene: TRBV4-1
J gene: TRBJ2-5
D gene: TRBD1
clone size: once
CDR3 protein: CASSQGTGGRETQYF
CDR3 DNA: TGCGCCAGCAGCCAAGGGACAGGGGGCCGGGAGACCCAGTACTTC

V gene: TRBV5-1
J gene: TRBJ2-3
D gene: NA
clone size: NA
CDR3 protein: CASSLLPTDTQYF
CDR3 DNA: TGCGCCAGCAGCCTACTACCCACAGATACGCAGTATTTT

V gene: TRBV7-2
J gene: TRBJ2-1
D gene: NA
clone size: NA
CDR3 protein: CASSLRASAHNEQFF
CDR3 DNA: TGTGCCAGCAGCTTAAGGGCTAGCGCCCACAATGAGCAGTTCTTC

V gene: TRBV5-1
J gene: TRBJ2-1
D gene: TRBD1
clone size: NA
CDR3 protein: CASSSSTGGSEQFF
CDR3 DNA: TGCGCCAGCAGCTCATCGACAGGGGGGAGTGAGCAGTTCTTC

V gene: TRBV9
J gene: TRBJ2-5
D gene: TRBD2
clone size: NA
CDR3 protein: CASSAPGGPGETQYF
CDR3 DNA: TGTGCCAGCAGCGCTCCGGGAGGGCCTGGAGAGACCCAGTACTTC

V gene: TRBV11-2
J gene: TRBJ2-2
D gene: TRBD2
clone size: NA
CDR3 protein: CASSFFSGRARELFF
CDR3 DNA: TGTGCCAGCAGCTTCTTTAGCGGGAGGGCCAGGGAGCTGTTTTTT

V gene: TRBV6-1
J gene: TRBJ1-2
D gene: NA
clone size: NA
CDR3 protein: CASSGRGPNYGYTF
CDR3 DNA: TGTGCCAGCTCCGGGAGGGGCCCGAACTATGGCTACACCTTC

V gene: TRBV4-3
J gene: TRBJ2-7
D gene: NA
clone size: NA
CDR3 protein: CASSQVVTGSYEQYF
CDR3 DNA: TGCGCCAGCAGCCAAGTAGTGACAGGTTCCTACGAGCAGTACTTC

V gene: TRBV5-4
J gene: TRBJ1-5
D gene: TRBD1
clone size: NA
CDR3 protein: CASSLGGGAGNQPQHF
CDR3 DNA: TGTGCCAGCAGCTTGGGAGGGGGCGCGGGCAATCAGCCCCAGCATTTT

V gene: TRBV7-6
J gene: TRBJ2-7
D gene: NA
clone size: few
CDR3 protein: CASSLLVGSYEQYF
CDR3 DNA: TGTGCCAGCAGCTTACTGGTGGGATCCTACGAGCAGTACTTC

V gene: TRBV5-6
J gene: TRBJ2-7
D gene: TRBD1
clone size: NA
CDR3 protein: CASSLVTGGSYEQYF
CDR3 DNA: TGTGCCAGCAGCTTGGTCACAGGGGGTAGCTACGAGCAGTACTTC

V gene: TRBV27
J gene: TRBJ2-4
D gene: NA
clone size: NA
CDR3 protein: CASRPGQWALAKNIQYF
CDR3 DNA: TGTGCCAGCAGACCGGGTCAATGGGCCCTAGCCAAAAACATTCAGTACTTC

V gene: TRBV7-8
J gene: TRBJ1-1
D gene: TRBD1
clone size: NA
CDR3 protein: CASSASGTANTEAFF
CDR3 DNA: TGTGCCAGCAGCGCTTCCGGGACAGCGAACACTGAAGCTTTCTTT

V gene: TRBV4-1
J gene: TRBJ2-2
D gene: TRBD1
clone size: NA
CDR3 protein: CASIDRVIGELFF
CDR3 DNA: TGCGCCAGCATCGACAGGGTCATCGGGGAGCTGTTTTTT

V gene: TRBV6-5
J gene: TRBJ2-4
D gene: TRBD1
clone size: NA
CDR3 protein: CASSPFRDRVGRKYF
CDR3 DNA: TGTGCCAGCAGTCCTTTTCGGGACAGGGTTGGGCGCAAGTACTTC

V gene: TRBV7-2
J gene: TRBJ1-1
D gene: TRBD1
clone size: NA
CDR3 protein: CASRTGERAEAFF
CDR3 DNA: TGTGCCAGCAGGACAGGGGAGAGGGCTGAAGCTTTCTTT